The clone carrying this T cell receptor (beta chain) has a count of ten or more. Its antigen is not known. MiXCR, applied by TCRdb to the 5' RACE reads, yields one record per CDR3 protein. The sample contains about 490,000 distinct CDR3 sequences, nearly 15% of which appear only once. These data come from a study of identical twins. General study findings and limits: Clonotypes of the beta chain that were abundant in cord blood carried fewer insertions (memory repertoires showed none).

These same data were also listed under a study on yellow fever vaccine responses in identical twins.

Sequencing was done on a sample of CD4+ T cells sorted from blood. The source of this sequence is a woman under 30 in good health.

The CDR3 nucleotides read TGCAGCGTGCGACAGGGATCTCTCTCTCATGAGCAGTTCTTC. This encodes CSVRQGSLSHEQFF. V is TRBV29-1 and J is TRBJ2-1; TRBD1 aligns across 7 bases. J lost 8 bases, V lost 6 bases, and 13 bases had no gene match. The germline gives CDR1 SQVTM, CDR2 ANQGSEA. The CDR3 consists of 14 residues.